One sample yielded the 17 T cell receptor beta chains listed below, sequenced in a study of CD8+CD57+ T cells in acquired aplastic anemia. The sequenced patients had an expansion of CD8+CD57+ cells seen by flow cytometry. It was genomic DNA that served as the template for profiling TCR beta VDJ and CDR3. TCRdb reprocessed the reads with MiXCR, giving one entry per CDR3 protein. The table records about 270,000 distinct CDR3 sequences, roughly 82% of them present only once. The sample comprised sorted CD4+, CD8+, or CD8+CD57+ T cells (not recorded which) from PBMCs. Every receptor here comes from a human donor with aplastic anemia.

This clonotype appeared a single time. This chain links TRBV12-3 or TRBV12-4 with TRBJ1-2; perhaps TRBD1 as D (5 bases). V lost 6 bases, J lost 5 bases, and 7 bases lay in between. The CDR3 runs to 11 residues. The CDR3 loop is CASREGYGYTF. The CDR3 nucleotides are TGTGCCAGCAGGGAGGGGTATGGCTACACCTTC.

The chain recombines TRBV7-8 with TRBJ2-3; D may be TRBD2 (6 bases). V was clipped by 0 bases and J by 13 bases, with 17 bases between them. CDR1 is SGHVS, CDR2 FQNEAQ, per germline. The CDR3 has 14 amino acids. CDR3 region: CASSLAGGPKAKYF. DNA of the CDR3: TGTGCCAGCAGCTTAGCGGGAGGTCCCAAAGCGAAGTATTTT. Full variable domain (outside the CDR3, taken from reference TRBV7-8 and TRBJ2-3): GAGVSQSPRYKVAKRGQDVALRCDPISGHVSLFWYQQALGQGPEFLTYFQNEAQLDKSGLPSDRFFAERPEGSVSTLKIQRTQQEDSAVYLCASSLAGGPKAKYFGPGTRLTVL.

The chain has TRBV2 and TRBJ2-1, with D perhaps matching TRBD2 (6 bases). Germline V gene data show CDR1 as SNHLY and CDR2 as FYNNEI. The CDR3 contains 13 residues. Here the CDR3 DNA reads TGTGTTAGCAGTGGTGGGGGGAGCCATGAGCAGTTCTTC. This sequence encodes CVSSGGGSHEQFF.

The chain recombines TRBV11-3 with TRBJ2-5, with D hard to call. The germline V and J ends were trimmed by 5 bases and 1 base, with 11 bases remaining between them. This CDR3 has 14 amino acids. Germline assignment: CDR1 SGHNT and CDR2 YENEEA. The CDR3 DNA follows: TGTGCCAGCAGCGGGTACAGCATCCAAGAGACCCAGTACTTC. Translating gives CASSGYSIQETQYF.

The chain uses TRBV15 and TRBJ2-3, with 9 nucleotides matching TRBD2. Trimming removed 8 bases from V and 7 bases from J; junction bases left unmatched: 10. The CDR3 runs 14 residues. Germline V gene sequence: CDR1 LNHNV, CDR2 YYDKDF (reference sequence). CDR3 bases: TGTGCCACCGCTACAAGCGGGAGGCCGTATACGCAGTATTTT. Amino acids: CATATSGRPYTQYF. Variable domain in full (rest from reference TRBV15 and TRBJ2-3): DAMVIQNPRYQVTQFGKPVTLSCSQTLNHNVMYWYQQKSSQAPKLLFHYYDKDFNNEADTPDNFQSRRPNTSFCFLDIRSPGLGDTAMYLCATATSGRPYTQYFGPGTRLTVL.

Note on this clonotype: Germline is not matched at one junction end, which may reflect a read error. The J gene is TRBJ2-5, the V gene TRBV2, with D perhaps given as TRBD1 or TRBD2 (6 bases each). CDR1 SNHLY and CDR2 FYNNEI come from the germline V gene. This CDR3 is built from 15 residues. The CDR3: CASGDGSTGPQTFGF. Here the CDR3 DNA reads TGTGCCAGCGGCGACGGGAGCACAGGGCCGCAGACTTTTGGCTTC.

The chain combines TRBV29-1 with TRBJ1-1, with D hard to call. This CDR3 has 11 residues. CDR1 is SQVTM, CDR2 ANQGSEA, per germline. The CDR3 reads CAITRITEAFF. CDR3 bases: TGCGCAATTACAAGGATCACTGAAGCTTTCTTT.

The chain combines TRBV7-8 with TRBJ2-3, with a possible D match to TRBD2 (5 bases). The CDR3 spans 16 residues. Per the germline V gene, CDR1 is SGHVS and CDR2 is FQNEAQ. Trimming removed 0 bases from V and 11 bases from J, with 21 bases in between. This CDR3 reads CASSLARGHDTQKQYF. The CDR3 coding sequence is TGTGCCAGCAGCTTAGCGAGAGGGCACGATACACAGAAGCAGTATTTT.

A few counts support this clonotype. The CDR3 sequence is CAISSDGNTIYF. CDR3 sequence (DNA): TGTGCCATCAGTTCGGACGGAAACACCATATATTTT. The chain couples TRBV10-3 to TRBJ1-3; D is ambiguous. Germline V CDR1 and CDR2: ENHRY, SYGVKD. The CDR3 is 12 residues long. Between the trimmed V and J ends, which lost 5 bases and 4 bases, there was a span of 6 bases.

A note on this clonotype: The conserved final phenylalanine or tryptophan is absent from the CDR3, which likely points to a read error. It is unclear where the CDR3 begins or ends on the DNA, so no DNA is shown, and the CDR3 is as TCRdb lists it. The genes are TRBV7-9 and TRBJ1-6. The CDR3 has 13 residues if both end residues are counted. Germline V gene data show CDR1 as SEHNR and CDR2 as FQNEAQ (reference sequence). The CDR3 sequence: CASSLDRSGGLDE.

A word on this clonotype: The junction departs from germline at one end; a sequencing error may be responsible. V and J are TRBV2 and TRBJ1-5; D is unclear. CDR1 is SNHLY and CDR2 is FYNNEI in the germline V gene. This CDR3 is built from 15 residues. In nucleotides, the CDR3 is TGTGCCAGCGGTGACGTGAGGGCAGATACGCAGCACCAGCATTTT. Its protein product is CASGDVRADTQHQHF. Full variable domain (missing parts from reference TRBV2 and TRBJ1-5): EPEVTQTPSHQVTQMGQEVILRCVPISNHLYFYWYRQILGQKVEFLVSFYNNEISEKSEIFDDQFSVERPDGSNFTLKIRSTKLEDSAMYFCASGDVRADTQHQHFGDGTRLSIL.

The chain is built from TRBV5-4 and TRBJ2-1; D perhaps matches TRBD2 (6 bases). The length of the CDR3 is 14 residues. The V gene lost 9 bases and the J gene lost 8 bases, with 21 bases spanning the gap. Germline lookup yields CDR1 SGHNT and CDR2 YYREEE (reference sequence). Here the CDR3 reads CATGFAGGRDEQFF. DNA of the CDR3: TGTGCCACCGGGTTTGCCGGGGGTAGGGATGAGCAGTTCTTC.

The chain links TRBV5-4 to TRBJ1-1; the D is unclear. This CDR3 comprises 13 residues. Germline assignment: CDR1 SGHNT and CDR2 YYREEE (reference sequence). Trimming removed 2 bases at V and 7 bases at J, with 12 bases between. CDR3 residues: CASSFTTGSEAFF. As DNA, the CDR3 is TGTGCCAGCAGCTTTACTACCGGGAGTGAAGCTTTCTTT.

The chain has TRBV5-1 and TRBJ2-6; D ambiguous. The CDR3 extends over 18 amino acids. The V gene lost 4 bases and the J gene lost 3 bases, with 20 bases spanning the gap. Germline CDR1 SGHRS, CDR2 YFSETQ. The DNA of the CDR3 is TGCGCCAGCAGCCCCCTTGGAGACCACGAGAATGGGGCCAACGTCCTGACTTTC. Encoded protein: CASSPLGDHENGANVLTF.

As for this clonotype: One end of the junction is discordant with germline, which a read error may explain. The chain recombines TRBV7-8 with TRBJ2-3; 7 bases match TRBD2. CDR3 length: 13 residues. Germline V lookup: CDR1 SGHVS, CDR2 FQNEAQ. The CDR3 region is CASSVAGTPNPHF. CDR3 nucleotides: TGTGCCAGCAGCGTAGCGGGCACACCCAATCCGCATTTT.

This clonotype has just one count. This chain uses TRBV15 with TRBJ2-2; tentatively, D is TRBD1 (6 bases). The CDR3 length is 15 residues. The germline gives CDR1 LNHNV, CDR2 YYDKDF (reference sequence). V was cut by 2 bases and J by 4 bases, with 11 bases left in between. The CDR3 spells CATSRRDNPTGELFF. The CDR3, as DNA: TGTGCCACCAGCAGAAGGGACAATCCCACCGGGGAGCTGTTTTTT.

A word on this clonotype: One end of the junction varies from germline; a read error may be responsible. This rearrangement joins TRBV2 to TRBJ2-7, with D possibly matching TRBD1 (5 bases). Germline lookup yields CDR1 SNHLY and CDR2 FYNNEI. There are 13 residues in the CDR3. The CDR3: CASSDAGSYEQYF. In nucleotides, the CDR3 is TGCGCCAGCAGCGATGCAGGGTCCTACGAGCAGTACTTC.